This T cell receptor (beta chain) originates from a study of T-cell memory formation after mild COVID-19. Across the whole study: Largely donor-specific sequence clusters came from a couple of donors.

Findings and caveats of the study: Contracting clones from day 15 to 85 showed balanced CD4/CD8; later expanders favored CD4+. Pre-infection memory held some responding clones, suggesting pre-existing cross-reactive T cells responded.

Turning to this clonotype: Its antigen remains unknown.

TCR alpha and TCR beta cDNA libraries carrying sample barcodes and UMIs came from 5'RACE with constant-segment primers. TCRdb itself ran the 5' RACE reads through MiXCR, one entry per CDR3 protein. The sample holds some 600,000 distinct CDR3 sequences; about 18% are singletons and the top ten take around 7.8%. Germline V gene sequence: CDR1 MNHNY, CDR2 SVGAGI (reference sequence). CDR3 length: 16 residues. J gave up 4 bases and V 0 bases, and 6 bases lay outside the gene matches. This TCR was recovered from an adult woman who had mild COVID-19 (a few samples of this study predate the infection). Cell type and time point are not known. This chain joins TRBV6-6 and TRBJ1-5; 7 bases match TRBD1. The sequenced sample was PBMCs or a T cell subset sorted from them (not recorded which). CDR3 sequence reads: CASSYSTGSRNQPQHF. CDR3 coding DNA: TGTGCCAGCAGTTACTCGACAGGGTCGAGGAATCAGCCCCAGCATTTT.